This TCR beta chain is drawn from a study of shared clonotypes between healthy human individuals. About the study: The donor group consisted of two women and three men, aged 18 to 49.

Every donor was a Caucasian adult from Nashville, Tennessee. Some 30,000 T cell genomes (approximately 0.3 ug DNA) went into each PBMC replicate. Ten immunoSEQ deep assay plates were used to sequence unsorted PBMC DNA. Profiling relied on immunoSEQ multiplex PCR, and the TCRdb table lists in-frame clones only, not all of them. The sample consists of about 520,000 clones, 70% to 80% of them appearing once. CDR1 and CDR2 from the germline V gene are SNHLY and FYNNEI. V was shortened by 8 bases and J by 3 bases, with 11 bases between the two germline ends. The length of the CDR3 is 12 residues. The rearrangement links TRBV2 to TRBJ2-7, with D perhaps TRBD2 (5 bases). Sequencing input: PBMCs. The source is a woman aged 40 to 50 in good health. Some clones in this sample may be carry-over from other donors' samples. DNA for the CDR3: TGTGCCAGCGGGTGGGAGCGCTACGAGCAGTACTTC. Translated: CASGWERYEQYF.